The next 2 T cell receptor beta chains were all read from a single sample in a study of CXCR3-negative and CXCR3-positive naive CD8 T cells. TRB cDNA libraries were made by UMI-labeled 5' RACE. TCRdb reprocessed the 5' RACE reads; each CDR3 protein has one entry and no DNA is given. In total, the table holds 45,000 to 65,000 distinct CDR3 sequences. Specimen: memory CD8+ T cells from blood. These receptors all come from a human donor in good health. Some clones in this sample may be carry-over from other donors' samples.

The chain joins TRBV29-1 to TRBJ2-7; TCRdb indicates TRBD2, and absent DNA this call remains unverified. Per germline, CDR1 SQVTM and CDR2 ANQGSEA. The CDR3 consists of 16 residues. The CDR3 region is CSAHRGPQDGSYEQYF.

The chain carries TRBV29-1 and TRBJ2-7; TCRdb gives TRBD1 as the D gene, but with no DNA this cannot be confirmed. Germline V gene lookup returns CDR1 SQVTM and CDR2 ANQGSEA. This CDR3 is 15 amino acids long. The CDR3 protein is CSAKAPGWTSYEQYF.